This T cell receptor (beta chain) was profiled in a study of shared T cell receptors in the human thymus. Measured with immunoSEQ multiplex PCR; TCRdb has only the in-frame clones, and not every one. The sample yields hundreds of thousands of clones, 85% to 90% seen once. The CDR3 sequence is 15 residues long. Germline assignment: CDR1 LGHNA and CDR2 YNFKEQ. V lost 2 bases, J lost 0 bases, and 8 bases lay in between. The same specimen was also included in a second study, on human thymus T cells. That source notes: Donors consisted of healthy Finnish infants (having corrective surgery for congenital heart defects). Surgeons resected thymus tissue during corrective heart surgery. Related research found strongly overlapping thymic repertoires in unrelated individuals.

This clonotype originated in a boy in the first two years of life with a congenital heart defect. The V and J genes are TRBV4-2 and TRBJ2-1; D uncertain. Sequenced: thymocytes. The CDR3: CASSQTVSSYNEQFF. Written as DNA, the CDR3 is TGTGCCAGCAGCCAAACGGTAAGCTCCTACAATGAGCAGTTCTTC.